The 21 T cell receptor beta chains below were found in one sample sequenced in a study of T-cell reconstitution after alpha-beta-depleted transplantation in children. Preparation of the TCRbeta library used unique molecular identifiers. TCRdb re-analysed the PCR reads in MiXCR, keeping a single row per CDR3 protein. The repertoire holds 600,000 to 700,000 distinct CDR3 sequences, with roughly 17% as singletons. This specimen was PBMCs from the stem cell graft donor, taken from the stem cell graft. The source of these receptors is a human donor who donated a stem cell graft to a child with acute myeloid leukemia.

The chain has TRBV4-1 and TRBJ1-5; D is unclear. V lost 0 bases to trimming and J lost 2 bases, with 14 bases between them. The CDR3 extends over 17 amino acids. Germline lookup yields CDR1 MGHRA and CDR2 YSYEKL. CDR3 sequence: CASSQDRGLGGNQPQHF. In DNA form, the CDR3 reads TGCGCCAGCAGCCAAGATAGAGGGCTAGGCGGCAATCAGCCCCAGCATTTT.

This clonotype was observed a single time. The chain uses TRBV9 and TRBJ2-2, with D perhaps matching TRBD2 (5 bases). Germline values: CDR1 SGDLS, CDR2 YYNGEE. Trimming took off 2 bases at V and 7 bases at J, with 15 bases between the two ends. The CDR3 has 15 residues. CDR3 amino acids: CASSVAVREVGELFF. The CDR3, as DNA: TGTGCCAGCAGCGTCGCCGTGAGGGAAGTCGGGGAGCTGTTTTTT. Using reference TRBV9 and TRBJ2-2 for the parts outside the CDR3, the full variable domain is DSGVTQTPKHLITATGQRVTLRCSPRSGDLSVYWYQQSLDQGLQFLIQYYNGEERAKGNILERFSAQQFPDLHSELNLSSLELGDSALYFCASSVAVREVGELFFGEGSRLTVL.

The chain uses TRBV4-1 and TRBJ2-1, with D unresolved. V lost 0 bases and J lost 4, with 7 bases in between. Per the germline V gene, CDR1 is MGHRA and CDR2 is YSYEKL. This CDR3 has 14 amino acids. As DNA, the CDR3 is TGCGCCAGCAGCCAAGAGGGCGGTTACAATGAGCAGTTCTTC. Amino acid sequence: CASSQEGGYNEQFF.

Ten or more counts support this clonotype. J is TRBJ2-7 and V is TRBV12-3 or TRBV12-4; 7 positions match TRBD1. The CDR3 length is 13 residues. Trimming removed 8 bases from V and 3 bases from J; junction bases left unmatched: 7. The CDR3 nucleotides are TGTGCCAGCGGAGACAGGGTACGCTACGAGCAGTACTTC. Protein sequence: CASGDRVRYEQYF.

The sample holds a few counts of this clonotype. The CDR3 reads CSARDRRESSYNSPLHF. CDR3 nucleotide sequence: TGCAGTGCTAGAGATCGGCGAGAGAGCTCCTATAATTCACCCCTCCACTTT. V gene TRBV20-1 combines with J gene TRBJ1-6; no definite D call. CDR3 length: 17 residues. CDR1 and CDR2 (germline): DFQATT, SNEGSKA (reference sequence). The V gene lost 0 bases and the J gene lost 0 bases, with 12 bases spanning the gap.

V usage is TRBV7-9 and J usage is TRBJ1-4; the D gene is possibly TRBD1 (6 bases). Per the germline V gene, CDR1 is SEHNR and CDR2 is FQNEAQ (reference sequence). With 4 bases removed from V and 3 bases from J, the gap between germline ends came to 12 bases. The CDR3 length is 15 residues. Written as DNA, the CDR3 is TGTGCCAGCAGCTCCCACAGGGTAGCTAATGAAAAACTGTTTTTT. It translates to CASSSHRVANEKLFF. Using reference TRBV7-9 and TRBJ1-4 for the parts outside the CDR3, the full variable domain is DTGVSQNPRHKITKRGQNVTFRCDPISEHNRLYWYRQTLGQGPEFLTYFQNEAQLEKSRLLSDRFSAERPKGSFSTLEIQRTEQGDSAMYLCASSSHRVANEKLFFGSGTQLSVL.

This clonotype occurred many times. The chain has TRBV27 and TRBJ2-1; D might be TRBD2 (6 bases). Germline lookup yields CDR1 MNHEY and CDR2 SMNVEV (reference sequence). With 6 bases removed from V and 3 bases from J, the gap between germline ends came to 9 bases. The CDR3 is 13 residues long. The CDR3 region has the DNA TGTGCCAGCAGAGTCGGGGGCTACAATGAGCAGTTCTTC. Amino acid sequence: CASRVGGYNEQFF.

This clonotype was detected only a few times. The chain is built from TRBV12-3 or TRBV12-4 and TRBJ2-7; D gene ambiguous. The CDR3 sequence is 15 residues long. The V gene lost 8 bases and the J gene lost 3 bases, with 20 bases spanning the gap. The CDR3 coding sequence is TGTGCCAGCCAGGATCGGCAGAGACCTTTCTACGAGCAGTACTTC. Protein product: CASQDRQRPFYEQYF.

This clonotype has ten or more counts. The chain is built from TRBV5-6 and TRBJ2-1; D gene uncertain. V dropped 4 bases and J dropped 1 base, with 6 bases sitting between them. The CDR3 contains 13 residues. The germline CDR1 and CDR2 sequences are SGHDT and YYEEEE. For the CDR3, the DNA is TGTGCCAGCAGCCCCGAGTCCTACAATGAGCAGTTCTTC. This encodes CASSPESYNEQFF.

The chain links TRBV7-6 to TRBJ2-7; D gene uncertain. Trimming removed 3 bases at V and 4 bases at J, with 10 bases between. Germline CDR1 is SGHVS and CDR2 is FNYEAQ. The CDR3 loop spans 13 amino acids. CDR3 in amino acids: CASSFGLHYEQYV. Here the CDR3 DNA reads TGTGCCAGCAGCTTCGGATTGCATTACGAGCAGTACGTC.

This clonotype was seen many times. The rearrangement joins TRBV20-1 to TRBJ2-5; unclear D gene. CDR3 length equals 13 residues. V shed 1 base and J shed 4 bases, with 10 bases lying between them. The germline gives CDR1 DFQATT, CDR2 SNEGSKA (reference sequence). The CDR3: CSARVGTRETQYF. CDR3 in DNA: TGCAGTGCTAGAGTAGGTACACGAGAGACCCAGTACTTC.

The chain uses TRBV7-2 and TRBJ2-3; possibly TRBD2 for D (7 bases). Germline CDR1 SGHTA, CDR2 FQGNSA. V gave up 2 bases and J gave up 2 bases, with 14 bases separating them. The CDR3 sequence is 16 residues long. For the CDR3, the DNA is TGTGCCAGCAGCTTAAGGGTGCGGGGGCTCACAGATACGCAGTATTTT. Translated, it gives CASSLRVRGLTDTQYF.

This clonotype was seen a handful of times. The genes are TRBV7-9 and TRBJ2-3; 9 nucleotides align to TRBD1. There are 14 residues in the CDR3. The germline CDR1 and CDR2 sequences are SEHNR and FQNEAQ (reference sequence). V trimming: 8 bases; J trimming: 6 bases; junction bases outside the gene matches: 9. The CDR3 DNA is TGTGCCAGCGTTACAGGGGGCTCTCGGGATACGCAGTATTTT. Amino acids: CASVTGGSRDTQYF.

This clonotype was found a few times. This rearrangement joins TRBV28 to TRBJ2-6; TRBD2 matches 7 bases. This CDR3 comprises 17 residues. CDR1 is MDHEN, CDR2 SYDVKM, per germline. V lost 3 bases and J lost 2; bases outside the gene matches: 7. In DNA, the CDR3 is TGTGCCAGCAGTTTGGTGCAGGGAGGGACTGGGGCCAACGTCCTGACTTTC. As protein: CASSLVQGGTGANVLTF.

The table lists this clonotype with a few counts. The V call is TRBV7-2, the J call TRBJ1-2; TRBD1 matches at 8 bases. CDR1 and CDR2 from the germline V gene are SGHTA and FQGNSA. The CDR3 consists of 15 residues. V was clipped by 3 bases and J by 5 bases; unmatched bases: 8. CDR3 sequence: CASSFDSRGLYGYTF. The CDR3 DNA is TGTGCCAGCAGCTTCGACTCCAGGGGGCTATATGGCTACACCTTC.

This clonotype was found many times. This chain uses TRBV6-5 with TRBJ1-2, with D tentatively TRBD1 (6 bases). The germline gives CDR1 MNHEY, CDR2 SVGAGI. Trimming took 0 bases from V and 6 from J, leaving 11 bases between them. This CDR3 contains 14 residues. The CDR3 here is CASSYSYGGDGYTF. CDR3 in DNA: TGTGCCAGCAGTTACTCGTACGGGGGCGATGGCTACACCTTC.

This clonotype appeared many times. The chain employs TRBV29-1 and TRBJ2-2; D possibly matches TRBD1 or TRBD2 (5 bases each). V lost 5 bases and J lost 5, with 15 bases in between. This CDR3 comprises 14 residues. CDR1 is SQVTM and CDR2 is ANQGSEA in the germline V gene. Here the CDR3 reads CSVWPGPTTGELFF. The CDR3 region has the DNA TGCAGCGTTTGGCCGGGACCCACTACCGGGGAGCTGTTTTTT.

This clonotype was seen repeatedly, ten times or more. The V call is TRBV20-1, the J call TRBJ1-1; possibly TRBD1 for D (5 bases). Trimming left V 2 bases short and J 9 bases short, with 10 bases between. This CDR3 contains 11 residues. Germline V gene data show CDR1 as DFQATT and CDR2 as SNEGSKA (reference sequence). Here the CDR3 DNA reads TGCAGTGCTAGAACCGGGACGAAAGCTTTCTTT. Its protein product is CSARTGTKAFF.

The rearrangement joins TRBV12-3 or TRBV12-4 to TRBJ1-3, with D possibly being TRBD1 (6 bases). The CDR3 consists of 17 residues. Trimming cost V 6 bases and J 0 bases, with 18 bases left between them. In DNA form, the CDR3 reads TGTGCCAGCAGGGGACCCACGGGACATGACTCTGGAAACACCATATATTTT. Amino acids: CASRGPTGHDSGNTIYF.

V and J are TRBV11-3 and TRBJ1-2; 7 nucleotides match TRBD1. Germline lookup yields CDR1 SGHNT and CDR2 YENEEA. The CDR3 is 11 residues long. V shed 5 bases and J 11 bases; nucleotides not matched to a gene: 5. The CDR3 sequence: CASSTGTEYTF. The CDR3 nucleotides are TGTGCCAGCAGCACTGGGACAGAGTACACCTTC.

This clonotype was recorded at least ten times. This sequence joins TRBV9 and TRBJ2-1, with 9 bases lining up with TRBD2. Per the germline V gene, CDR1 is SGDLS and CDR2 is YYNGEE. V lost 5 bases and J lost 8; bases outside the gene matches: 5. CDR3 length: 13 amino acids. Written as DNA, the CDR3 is TGTGCCAGCAGGAGCGGGGGGAGCGATGAGCAGTTCTTC. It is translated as CASRSGGSDEQFF.